A selection of T cell receptor beta chains follows, all from one sample in a study of cytomegalovirus exposure and HLA in healthy donors. The repertoire was sequenced with immunoSEQ multiplex PCR; TCRdb's copy has only in-frame clones and lacks some. The sample holds under 200,000 clones, approximately 84% seen once. Sequences were obtained from PBMCs. These receptors were taken from a boy between 2 and 15 years old in good health and CMV-seronegative. CDR3s include the opening cysteine and the closing phenylalanine or tryptophan. A D gene is named only where the DNA matches it firmly. Size tells how often a clone was seen (once, few, many) or the class of an expanded clone, and some rows leave it out.

d_call,v_call,j_call,clone_size,cdr3_aa,cdr3_nt
TRBD2,TRBV5-4,TRBJ2-1,.,CASSAVGLAGVGSYNEQFF,TGTGCCAGCAGCGCTGTCGGCCTAGCGGGAGTAGGCTCCTACAATGAGCAGTTCTTC
.,TRBV27,TRBJ1-1,.,CASSPYDGGFYSRTEAFF,TGTGCCAGCAGTCCGTATGACGGGGGGTTTTACAGCAGAACTGAAGCTTTCTTT
.,TRBV2,TRBJ2-3,once,CASKREWLSTDTQYF,TGTGCCAGCAAGAGGGAGTGGCTGAGCACAGATACGCAGTATTTT
.,TRBV5-1,TRBJ2-3,.,CASRDLRTDTQYF,TGCGCCAGCAGAGACTTACGCACAGATACGCAGTATTTT
TRBD1,TRBV27,TRBJ2-3,.,CATPPDREIDTQYF,TGTGCCACCCCCCCGGACAGGGAGATTGATACGCAGTATTTT
TRBD2,TRBV28,TRBJ2-7,.,CASSEGLAGVEQYF,TGTGCCAGCAGCGAGGGACTAGCGGGAGTCGAGCAGTACTTC
.,TRBV5-4,TRBJ2-7,.,CASSSSGDYEQYF,TGTGCCAGCAGCTCCAGTGGAGACTACGAGCAGTACTTC
TRBD2,TRBV5-1,TRBJ2-2,.,CASSLDSAGGNTGELFF,TGCGCCAGCAGCTTGGACTCGGCGGGAGGAAACACCGGGGAGCTGTTTTTT
.,TRBV27,TRBJ2-2,.,CASSLRTGSTGELFF,TGTGCCAGCAGTTTACGCACAGGGAGCACCGGGGAGCTGTTTTTT
.,TRBV4-1,TRBJ2-3,.,CASSQADPKDNDFLTDTQYF,TGCGCCAGCAGCCAAGCTGACCCCAAGGACAACGACTTTCTAACAGATACGCAGTATTTT
.,TRBV5-1,TRBJ1-3,.,CASSSTPGTNSGNTIYF,TGCGCCAGCAGCTCTACGCCCGGGACAAACTCTGGAAACACCATATATTTT
TRBD2,TRBV7-9,TRBJ2-3,.,CASSLLAGDVADTQYF,TGTGCCAGCAGCTTGCTAGCGGGAGATGTGGCAGATACGCAGTATTTT
.,TRBV29-1,TRBJ2-1,.,CSGLQGHEQFF,TGCAGCGGGCTACAGGGACATGAGCAGTTCTTC
.,TRBV18,TRBJ1-2,.,CASSPRGGNYGYTF,TGTGCCAGCTCACCACGCGGAGGGAACTATGGCTACACCTTC
TRBD1,TRBV28,TRBJ2-2,.,CASSYRTGGIRELFF,TGTGCCAGCAGTTACCGGACAGGAGGAATCAGGGAGCTGTTTTTT
TRBD1,TRBV11-2,TRBJ1-2,.,CASSSGQGNGYTF,TGTGCCAGCAGTTCAGGACAGGGAAATGGCTACACCTTC
.,TRBV29-1,TRBJ2-1,.,CSVEDPSHRGPYNEQFF,TGCAGCGTTGAAGACCCGAGTCACCGGGGTCCCTACAATGAGCAGTTCTTC
TRBD1,TRBV6-1,TRBJ1-1,.,CASSAYRGNTEAFF,TGTGCCAGCAGTGCCTACAGGGGGAACACTGAAGCTTTCTTT
TRBD1,TRBV28,TRBJ2-3,.,CASSLWTGGTDTQYF,TGTGCCAGCAGTTTGTGGACAGGGGGCACAGATACGCAGTATTTT
TRBD1,TRBV28,TRBJ2-1,.,CASSRDRELRDNEQFF,TGTGCCAGCAGCCGAGACAGGGAACTAAGGGACAATGAGCAGTTCTTC